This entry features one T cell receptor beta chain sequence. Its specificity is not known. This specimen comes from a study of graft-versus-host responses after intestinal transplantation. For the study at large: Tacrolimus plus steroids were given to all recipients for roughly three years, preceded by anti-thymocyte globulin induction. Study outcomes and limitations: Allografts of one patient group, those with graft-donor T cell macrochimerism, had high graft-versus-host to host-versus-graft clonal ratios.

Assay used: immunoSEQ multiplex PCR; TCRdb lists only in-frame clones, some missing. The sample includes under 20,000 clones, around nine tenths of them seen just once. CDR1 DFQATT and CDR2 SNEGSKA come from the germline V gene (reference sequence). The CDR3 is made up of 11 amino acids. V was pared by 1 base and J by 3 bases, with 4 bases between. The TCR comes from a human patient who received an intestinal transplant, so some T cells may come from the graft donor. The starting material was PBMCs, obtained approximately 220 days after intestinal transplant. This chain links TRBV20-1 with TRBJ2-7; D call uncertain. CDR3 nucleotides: TGCAGTGCTAGAGGATTCTACGAGCAGTACTTC. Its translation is CSARGFYEQYF.